A selection of T cell receptor beta chains follows, all from one sample in a study of blood T cell repertoires in COVID-19. Only in-frame clones appear in the TCRdb table, and some are missing; sequencing was by immunoSEQ multiplex PCR. The table includes under 200,000 clones, 70% to 90% detected once. The material sequenced was PBMCs or T cells enriched from blood (not recorded which). The receptors come from a woman aged 18-29 years who had recovered from COVID-19. CDR3s include the opening cysteine and the closing phenylalanine or tryptophan. Fields, in order: J gene, clone size, D gene, V gene, CDR3 protein, CDR3 DNA. D genes are given only for firm matches. Only part of the rows carry a size: once, few, many, or a class if the clone is expanded.

TRBJ2-5	NA	TRBD2	TRBV18	CASSPRASGEETQYF	TGTGCCAGCTCACCACGAGCTAGCGGGGAAGAGACCCAGTACTTC
TRBJ2-1	few	TRBD1	TRBV24-1	CATSERNRGSEQFF	TGTGCCACCAGTGAGCGTAACAGGGGAAGTGAGCAGTTCTTC
TRBJ2-2	NA	TRBD1	TRBV19	CASSIQRQGGTGELFF	TGTGCCAGTAGTATACAGAGACAGGGTGGCACCGGGGAGCTGTTTTTT
TRBJ2-7	NA	NA	TRBV7-2	CASSPRLVGDYEQYF	TGTGCCAGCAGCCCCAGACTAGTCGGGGACTACGAGCAGTACTTC
TRBJ1-1	NA	NA	TRBV6-5	CASREDSTTEAFF	TGTGCCAGCAGGGAGGACAGTACCACTGAAGCTTTCTTT
TRBJ2-5	NA	NA	TRBV28	CASSSPLVTYQETQYF	TGTGCCAGCAGTTCCCCCCTTGTCACATACCAAGAGACCCAGTACTTC
TRBJ1-2	NA	NA	TRBV5-4	CASSLADLGYRGYTF	TGTGCCAGCAGCTTGGCGGACTTAGGGTATCGAGGCTACACCTTC
TRBJ1-5	NA	NA	TRBV18	CASSPGQHQPQHF	TGTGCCAGCTCACCCGGACAGCATCAGCCCCAGCATTTT
TRBJ2-5	NA	TRBD2	TRBV2	CASSEGLAGGRTETQYF	TGTGCCAGCAGTGAAGGGTTAGCGGGGGGGCGGACAGAGACCCAGTACTTC
TRBJ1-2	NA	NA	TRBV7-2	CASSREAEVNYGYTF	TGTGCCAGCAGCCGTGAAGCAGAGGTTAACTATGGCTACACCTTC
TRBJ1-6	NA	NA	TRBV29-1	CSVGGGGNSPLHF	TGCAGCGTTGGGGGGGGAGGTAATTCACCCCTCCACTTT
TRBJ1-2	few	NA	TRBV5-5	CASSSRFYGYTF	TGTGCCAGCAGCTCCAGGTTCTATGGCTACACCTTC
TRBJ1-5	once	NA	TRBV11-3	CASSLGDRMYSNQPQHF	TGTGCCAGCAGCTTAGGAGACAGGATGTATAGCAATCAGCCCCAGCATTTT
TRBJ2-7	NA	TRBD1	TRBV15	CATSRDPTGAIGEQYF	TGTGCCACCAGCAGAGATCCGACAGGGGCTATTGGCGAGCAGTACTTC
TRBJ1-1	NA	TRBD1	TRBV30	CAWGNPGGPNTEAFF	TGTGCCTGGGGTAATCCAGGGGGCCCGAACACTGAAGCTTTCTTT
TRBJ1-2	NA	TRBD1	TRBV19	CASNDRGLGYTF	TGTGCCAGTAACGACAGGGGGCTTGGCTACACCTTC
TRBJ1-2	NA	TRBD1	TRBV9	CASSVPQGGTSSYTF	TGTGCCAGCAGCGTCCCACAGGGGGGGACTAGCAGCTACACCTTC
TRBJ1-5	once	TRBD1	TRBV6-1	CASSELQGAVRNQPQHF	TGTGCCAGCAGTGAATTACAGGGGGCGGTAAGGAATCAGCCCCAGCATTTT
TRBJ1-1	NA	NA	TRBV30	CAWSSGWSTEAFF	TGTGCCTGGAGTAGCGGGTGGAGCACTGAAGCTTTCTTT
TRBJ1-2	once	NA	TRBV5-4	CASRPGNPLYGYTF	TGTGCCAGCAGGCCGGGGAACCCCCTCTATGGCTACACCTTC
TRBJ2-3	NA	TRBD2	TRBV13	CASRQAGGPDTQYF	TGTGCCAGCAGACAAGCGGGGGGGCCAGATACGCAGTATTTT
TRBJ1-2	NA	TRBD1	TRBV27	CASWDRGGGYTF	TGTGCCAGCTGGGACAGGGGAGGTGGCTACACCTTC
TRBJ1-6	once	TRBD1	TRBV6-5	CASRTSGGGSPLHF	TGTGCCAGCAGGACCTCAGGGGGAGGTTCACCCCTCCACTTT
TRBJ1-4	NA	NA	TRBV7-9	CASSGNFRGLGEKLFF	TGTGCCAGCAGCGGCAACTTTAGGGGCTTAGGGGAAAAACTGTTTTTT
TRBJ2-1	NA	TRBD2	TRBV27	CASSAVLERGGYNEQFF	TGTGCCAGCAGTGCTGTACTCGAGCGGGGGGGCTACAATGAGCAGTTCTTC
TRBJ2-7	NA	NA	TRBV7-9	CASSSPYNSYEQYF	TGTGCCAGCAGCTCCCCGTACAACTCCTACGAGCAGTACTTC
TRBJ1-2	NA	TRBD1	TRBV24-1	CATSSVTGNYGYTF	TGTGCCACCAGTAGCGTGACAGGGAACTATGGCTACACCTTC
TRBJ1-2	NA	NA	TRBV24-1	CATSDSGREGGYTF	TGTGCCACCAGTGATTCAGGCAGGGAAGGTGGCTACACCTTC
TRBJ2-2	once	NA	TRBV11-2	CASSLQGWAGELFF	TGTGCCAGCAGCTTACAGGGGTGGGCCGGGGAGCTGTTTTTT
TRBJ2-5	NA	TRBD1	TRBV7-8	CASSLAGTAFQETQYF	TGTGCCAGCAGCTTGGCCGGGACAGCCTTTCAAGAGACCCAGTACTTC
TRBJ1-1	once	TRBD1	TRBV7-9	CASSLLRDRGSNTEAFF	TGTGCCAGCAGCTTACTCCGGGACAGGGGCTCGAACACTGAAGCTTTCTTT
TRBJ1-4	NA	NA	TRBV21-1	CASSPGPFNEKLFF	TGTGCCAGCAGCCCAGGGCCCTTTAATGAAAAACTGTTTTTT
TRBJ2-1	NA	NA	TRBV19	CASSREFGNEQFF	TGTGCCAGTAGCAGGGAATTCGGCAATGAGCAGTTCTTC
TRBJ1-2	NA	TRBD1	TRBV2	CASSGQAKSYGYTF	TGTGCCAGCTCAGGACAGGCAAAAAGCTATGGCTACACCTTC
TRBJ1-3	NA	NA	TRBV5-4	CASSLFEGRTGNTIYF	TGTGCCAGCAGCTTATTTGAGGGCCGGACTGGAAACACCATATATTTT
TRBJ1-5	few	TRBD1	TRBV5-6	CASSFTRTGALSNQPQHF	TGTGCCAGCAGCTTTACACGGACAGGGGCCCTAAGCAATCAGCCCCAGCATTTT
TRBJ1-2	once	TRBD1	TRBV2	CASRLRDRVNDGYTF	TGTGCCAGCAGGCTGAGGGACAGGGTAAATGATGGCTACACCTTC
TRBJ1-3	NA	TRBD1	TRBV28	CASSSTGSNTIYF	TGTGCCAGCAGTTCGACAGGGTCGAACACCATATATTTT
TRBJ2-1	NA	TRBD2	TRBV4-2	CASSQRPSTSGEYNEQFF	TGTGCCAGCAGCCAACGTCCCTCTACTAGCGGGGAATACAATGAGCAGTTCTTC
TRBJ1-1	NA	NA	TRBV28	CASKVTRVTEAFF	TGTGCCAGCAAAGTAACCAGGGTCACTGAAGCTTTCTTT
TRBJ1-2	NA	NA	TRBV28	CASSGQSYGYTF	TGTGCCAGCAGTGGACAGTCCTATGGCTACACCTTC
TRBJ1-2	NA	TRBD1	TRBV28	CASSGDREVDGYTF	TGTGCCAGCAGTGGTGACAGGGAGGTGGATGGCTACACCTTC
TRBJ1-2	many	NA	TRBV10-3	CAISDTNYGYTF	TGTGCCATCAGTGACACTAACTATGGCTACACCTTC
TRBJ1-1	NA	NA	TRBV6-1	CASSDPLGGQGGWTEAFF	TGTGCCAGCAGTGACCCCCTAGGAGGGCAGGGAGGGTGGACTGAAGCTTTCTTT
TRBJ1-2	NA	NA	TRBV9	CASSAKGAGDYGYTF	TGTGCCAGCAGCGCCAAGGGCGCAGGGGACTATGGCTACACCTTC
TRBJ1-4	NA	NA	TRBV28	CASSPNGVTTNEKLFF	TGTGCCAGCAGTCCTAACGGGGTTACAACTAATGAAAAACTGTTTTTT
TRBJ1-2	NA	TRBD1	TRBV5-1	CASSFEGANGYTF	TGCGCCAGCAGCTTTGAGGGGGCGAATGGCTACACCTTC
TRBJ2-2	NA	NA	TRBV24-1	CATSDLSLPLNTGELFF	TGTGCCACCAGTGATTTATCGCTACCACTCAACACCGGGGAGCTGTTTTTT